This T cell receptor beta chain was sequenced for a study of CD8 T cells in ankylosing spondylitis. The CDR3 loop spans 15 amino acids. Germline V gives CDR1 DFQATT, CDR2 SNEGSKA (reference sequence). With 4 bases removed from V and 4 bases from J, the gap between germline ends came to 19 bases. TCRdb itself ran the 5' RACE reads through MiXCR, one entry per CDR3 protein. The sample yields over 95,000 distinct CDR3 sequences, about 8.6% seen once. On this clonotype itself: Its antigen remains unknown. A much larger clone sits a single nucleotide away, making a read error possible.

Study-wide results and caveats: Some motif variants had been reported before (in reactive arthritis synovial fluid and blood). Clones linked with disease were CD8+ and fairly uncommon in the peripheral blood.

The V call is TRBV20-1, the J call TRBJ1-2, with a possible D match to TRBD1 (5 bases). This sequence was found in a male donor with ankylosing spondylitis or in good health (not recorded which). Sequenced input: blood, either unsorted or a sorted T cell fraction (not recorded which). The CDR3 protein is CSANSLETVTYGYTF. The CDR3 nucleotides are TGCAGTGCTAACTCCCTCGAGACAGTGACCTATGGCTACACCTTC.